This section outlines one TCR beta chain sequence together with its context. What antigen it recognizes has not been identified. Per-base qualities were not stored, and no clone one base away is much larger. Healthy HIV-negative adults with no recently reported acute infections or vaccinations were included as donors. Every donor was a Caucasian adult living in Nashville, Tennessee, USA. CD4+ T cells were enriched by magnetic negative selection; naive cells were then positively selected on CD45RA, and the negative fraction formed the memory subset. Blood was collected by leukapheresis, and PBMCs were isolated by Ficoll-Histopaque density gradient centrifugation and then cryopreserved in liquid nitrogen vapor phase. Purity and quantity of every magnetically sorted T cell population were checked by analytical flow cytometry. Genomic DNA was isolated from each sorted fraction and quantified by UV absorbance on a Nanodrop 2000c.

The data originate from a study of shared clonotypes between healthy human individuals (dated by TCRdb to 2018 to 2020). General notes on the study: The cohort comprised a couple of women and a few men aged 18 to 49 years. For each donor, CD4 naive and CD4 memory were each run on three plates, CD8 naive on two plates, and CD8 memory on one plate. To estimate repertoire size and how much clonotypes are shared between individuals, the study performed deep sequencing of blood TCR repertoires from a few healthy adults. To increase sequencing depth and limit assay-specific biases, different laboratories used diverse techniques to prepare libraries and sequence TCR repertoires. Each donor's leukapheresis produced roughly between roughly 0.9 and 9 billion PBMCs.

Using the deep immunoSEQ assay, multiplex PCR amplified TCR CDR3 regions from genomic DNA. Extracted genomic DNA from each cell subset was distributed evenly across all wells of several immunoSEQ 96-well plates, and each plate was treated as a replicate. For sorted subsets, around 200 ng genomic DNA, equal to tens of thousands of T cell genomes, was loaded into each replicate PCR. Purified libraries were measured with a Qubit 3.0 fluorometer, size-checked on a Bioanalyzer 2100, and measured again with the KAPA Library Quantification kit. Every immunoSEQ 96-well plate was sequenced on a dedicated single-read 150-cycle Illumina NextSeq 550 flow cell. The study's own analysis went as follows. Because the immunoSEQ output included only junctional sequences and no quality scores, the filtering could not be the same as the filtering used for full-length reads. To assign V/J genes and CDR3, sequences were annotated using PyIR, a Python wrapper for IgBLAST v1.9, with IMGT germline references. Reads with weak V/J assignments (E-value above 1e-6), missing CDR3, stop codons, out-of-frame junctions, or ambiguous translated residues were removed. V3J clonotypes were defined by identical inferred V gene, J gene, and CDR3 amino acid sequence. To compute the percentage overlap between repertoires, the number of shared unique clonotypes was divided by the size of the smaller repertoire. RTK rarefaction, the Chao1 estimator, and Recon v2.1 estimates of unobserved clonotypes were used to assess repertoire richness. For all TCRbeta clonotypes obtained by the gDNA method from a few donors, generation probabilities were computed with OLGA. TCRdb carries this immuneACCESS record with in-frame sequences only. Its versions omit some clonotypes, under half of them owing to an unresolved V gene in the studies checked, with the rest unexplained. V and J calls and clone size come straight from that table; D and trimming were deduced from the DNA. Here the sample has 550,000 to 700,000 clones; around 78% occur a single time. Under 2% of the sample is held by the ten biggest clonotypes.

Points the paper makes about the study in general: Even with the large sequencing depth, rarefaction of the sorted-subset datasets indicated that sequencing was incomplete. Because the study included a small number of donors, the genetic and exposure-history diversity represented was limited. Sampling was restricted to blood, and TCR repertoires in tissues likely differ from the TCR repertoires found in blood. Clonotypes shared by all four sorted-subset donors showed higher generation probabilities than non-shared clonotypes. Naive subsets generally had larger estimated clonotype richness than memory subsets did. Pairwise subsampling led to the expectation that sequencing depth would affect the degree of clonotype sharing among donors. Across four donors, approximately 5% of naive CD4, approximately 4% of naive CD8, 2% to 2.5% of memory CD4, and 0.4% of memory CD8 clonotypes were shared.

Material for sequencing was memory CD4+ T cells sorted from blood. In light of the paper, this sample's cell subset or site label describes: CD45RA-negative fraction. The receptor's source is a woman in her 30s in good health.

The CDR3 corresponds to CASSPQGLAGGVRYEQYF. The DNA reads TGTGCCAGCAGCCCCCAGGGACTAGCGGGAGGAGTCAGATACGAGCAGTACTTC. Recombination joined TRBV21-1 with TRBJ2-7; the D call TRBD2 from the table was never checked on the DNA. TRBV21-1 is termed a pseudogene. Inclusive of the bounding cysteine and phenylalanine, the CDR3 is 18 residues long. The retained sequence is limited to the CDR3, 54 bases, with the frame set at the first base.